These 9 T cell receptor beta chains originate from one sample sequenced in a study of T cell responses to AZD1222 COVID-19 vaccine (dated by TCRdb to the early 2020s). Receptor amplification or capture employed the immunoSEQ multiplex PCR assay. Here the immuneACCESS table is served through TCRdb, limited to in-frame sequences with V and J called. Missing clones are a known gap in these copies; in checked studies unresolved V genes cover under half, and the rest lacks a known reason. The table for this sample lists 150,000 or so clones; roughly 94% of them were counted only once. The ten top clones hold roughly 4.6% of the sample. This specimen's time point label, per the study, means: about 28 days (+/-7) after the second vaccine dose. This specimen was peripheral blood, taken 28 days after the second AZD1222 dose. The receptors shown here come from an adult who received the AZD1222 COVID-19 vaccine.

V usage is TRBV24-1 and J usage is TRBJ1-2; tentatively, D is TRBD1 (6 bases). This CDR3 is 13 amino acids long. Trimming shortened V by 8 bases and J by 5 bases, and 14 bases separated the two germline ends. Germline loops: CDR1 KGHDR, CDR2 SFDVKD. The CDR3 loop is CATMARGEYGYTF. Here the CDR3 DNA reads TGTGCCACCATGGCCAGGGGCGAGTATGGCTACACCTTC.

This sequence joins TRBV30 and TRBJ1-4; 7 nucleotides agree with TRBD1. Losses at the gene ends were 2 bases for V and 0 bases for J; bases not matched to a gene: 6. CDR1 and CDR2 from the germline V gene are GTSNPN and SVGIG (reference sequence). This CDR3 contains 16 residues. The CDR3 region has the DNA TGTGCCTGGAGTTCGGGACAGACTACAACTAATGAAAAACTGTTTTTT. It is translated as CAWSSGQTTTNEKLFF.

The chain joins TRBV6-5 to TRBJ2-7, with TRBD2 identical over 7 bases. This CDR3 contains 15 residues. CDR1 MNHEY and CDR2 SVGAGI come from the germline V gene. With V trimmed by 5 bases and J by 1 base, 8 bases remained unmatched. CDR3 region: CASSLVSGLSYEQYF. CDR3 nucleotide sequence: TGTGCCAGCAGTCTCGTTTCGGGACTATCCTACGAGCAGTACTTC.

The gene calls are TRBV6-5 and TRBJ2-3; D possibly corresponds to TRBD2 (6 bases). Germline V gene lookup returns CDR1 MNHEY and CDR2 SVGAGI. Trimming stripped 7 bases from V and 6 bases from J, with 11 bases between. The CDR3 has 12 amino acids. The CDR3: CASTTRGDTQYF. In DNA, the CDR3 is TGTGCCAGCACCACCCGGGGGGATACGCAGTATTTT.

Regarding this clone: Within the sample, other DNA sequences also encode this same CDR3. The gene calls are TRBV12-3 or TRBV12-4 and TRBJ1-1, with D perhaps matching TRBD1 (6 bases). Trimming removed 6 bases at V and 1 base at J, with 9 bases between. This CDR3 region has 13 residues. The CDR3 DNA reads TGTGCCAGCAGCCCACAGGGGAACACTGAAGCTTTCTTT. It yields the protein CASSPQGNTEAFF.

This chain joins TRBV27 and TRBJ2-1, with 11 bases aligning to TRBD2. Germline CDR1 MNHEY, CDR2 SMNVEV (reference sequence). With V trimmed by 4 bases and J by 5 bases, 4 bases remained unmatched. The CDR3 totals 15 residues. The CDR3 region has the DNA TGTGCCAGCAGTTGGGGGACTAGCGGAAACAATGAGCAGTTCTTC. Protein product: CASSWGTSGNNEQFF.

The chain joins TRBV3-1 (or the pseudogene TRBV3-2) to TRBJ1-2; perhaps TRBD1 as D (5 bases). The CDR3 has 12 amino acids. The germline V and J ends were trimmed by 4 bases and 6 bases, with 9 bases remaining between them. Germline CDR1 LGHDT, CDR2 YNNKEL (reference sequence). The CDR3 DNA sequence: TGTGCCAGCAGCCGTGGGGCCGATGGCTACACCTTC. It translates to CASSRGADGYTF.

This chain connects TRBV5-5 to TRBJ2-7; D is ambiguous. This CDR3 has 15 amino acids. Looked up from germline, CDR1 is SGHKS and CDR2 is YYEKEE (reference sequence). The germline V and J ends were trimmed by 0 bases and 3 bases, with 13 bases remaining between them. CDR3 nucleotide sequence: TGTGCCAGCAGCTTGGCCGCACCCCGCAACTACGAGCAGTACTTC. This encodes CASSLAAPRNYEQYF.

The V and J genes are TRBV28 and TRBJ2-4; TRBD1 agrees at 10 bases. The CDR3 has 18 amino acids. Germline-derived CDR1 and CDR2 are MDHEN and SYDVKM. V lost 5 bases to trimming and J lost 4 bases; unmatched junction nucleotides: 14. CDR3 in amino acids: CASSDKTGGAFGKNIQYF. For the CDR3, the DNA is TGTGCCAGCAGTGACAAGACAGGGGGCGCGTTCGGGAAAAACATTCAGTACTTC. Together with reference TRBV28 and TRBJ2-4, the CDR3 gives the full variable domain: DVKVTQSSRYLVKRTGEKVFLECVQDMDHENMFWYRQDPGLGLRLIYFSYDVKMKEKGDIPEGYSVSREKKERFSLILESASTNQTSMYLCASSDKTGGAFGKNIQYFGAGTRLSVL.